This passage covers 32 T cell receptor beta chains from one sample sequenced in a study of CD8+ T cells in alopecia areata. Following extraction, RNA underwent reverse transcription to cDNA, which served as the sequencing template. Repertoires were generated with immunoSEQ multiplex PCR, while TCRdb's copy carries only in-frame clones and drops some. This sample has about 170,000 clones, with 67% found just once. This specimen was CD8+ T cells sorted from blood, taken at week 0. The source is a human donor with alopecia areata.

The rearrangement joins TRBV7-8 to TRBJ2-7, with a tentative D call TRBD2 (5 bases). The length of the CDR3 is 15 residues. Deletions cut 4 bases from V and 1 base from J, with 14 bases between. The germline V gene has CDR1 SGHVS and CDR2 FQNEAQ. The DNA for the CDR3 is TGTGCCAGCAGCTCCGGCGACTATCTATCCTACGAGCAGTACTTC. It translates to CASSSGDYLSYEQYF.

This clone has a single count. Within the sample, other DNA sequences also encode this same CDR3. The V and J genes are TRBV5-6 and TRBJ2-1, with D uncertain. Germline CDR1 and CDR2: SGHDT and YYEEEE. V lost 0 bases, J lost 6 bases, and 4 bases lay in between. The CDR3 extends over 12 amino acids. The CDR3 DNA is TGTGCCAGCAGCTTGGGTGGCAATGAGCAGTTCTTC. Translation: CASSLGGNEQFF. The whole variable domain, filled in from reference TRBV5-6 and TRBJ2-1, reads DAGVTQSPTHLIKTRGQQVTLRCSPKSGHDTVSWYQQALGQGPQFIFQYYEEEERQRGNFPDRFSGHQFPNYSSELNVNALLLGDSALYLCASSLGGNEQFFGPGTRLTVL.

The chain combines TRBV19 with TRBJ2-6, with D tentatively TRBD2 (7 bases). The CDR3 consists of 15 residues. Germline-derived CDR1 and CDR2 are LNHDA and SQIVND (reference sequence). V dropped 7 bases and J dropped 0 bases, with 10 bases sitting between them. The CDR3 sequence: CASKGGDSGANVLTF. The CDR3 DNA is TGTGCCAGTAAAGGGGGGGACTCTGGGGCCAACGTCCTGACTTTC.

This clone appeared once. The chain carries TRBV5-1 and TRBJ2-7; TRBD1 matches 9 bases. V was clipped by 0 bases and J by 0 bases; unmatched bases: 1. Germline-derived CDR1 and CDR2 are SGHRS and YFSETQ. The CDR3 is 15 residues long. Here the CDR3 DNA reads TGCGCCAGCAGCTTGGCGACAGGGGGCTCCTACGAGCAGTACTTC. Translation: CASSLATGGSYEQYF.

This sequence joins TRBV5-1 and TRBJ2-1; D remains unclear. Germline loops: CDR1 SGHRS, CDR2 YFSETQ. V shed 3 bases and J shed 6 bases, with 4 bases lying between them. CDR3 size: 11 residues. CDR3 coding DNA: TGCGCCAGCAGCTCGCGCAATGAGCAGTTCTTC. This codes for CASSSRNEQFF.

This chain uses TRBV5-6 with TRBJ1-1; D is perhaps TRBD1 (5 bases). Looked up from germline, CDR1 is SGHDT and CDR2 is YYEEEE. This CDR3 has 14 amino acids. The ends were cut back, 4 bases at V and 6 bases at J, with 16 bases in the middle. The CDR3 nucleotides are TGTGCCAGCAGCCCGAGACCAGGGCGGCCTGAAGCTTTCTTT. Its translation: CASSPRPGRPEAFF. Using reference TRBV5-6 and TRBJ1-1 for the parts outside the CDR3, the full variable domain is DAGVTQSPTHLIKTRGQQVTLRCSPKSGHDTVSWYQQALGQGPQFIFQYYEEEERQRGNFPDRFSGHQFPNYSSELNVNALLLGDSALYLCASSPRPGRPEAFFGQGTRLTVV.

This clone was observed a few times. The chain couples TRBV2 to TRBJ1-5; D is possibly TRBD1 (5 bases). Germline CDR1 SNHLY, CDR2 FYNNEI. Trimming removed 5 bases from V and 6 bases from J, with 20 bases in between. There are 16 residues in the CDR3. CDR3 residues: CASSTGLPREFQPQHF. The CDR3 nucleotides are TGTGCCAGCAGTACCGGATTACCCAGGGAATTTCAGCCCCAGCATTTT. The whole variable domain, remainder taken from reference TRBV2 and TRBJ1-5, is EPEVTQTPSHQVTQMGQEVILRCVPISNHLYFYWYRQILGQKVEFLVSFYNNEISEKSEIFDDQFSVERPDGSNFTLKIRSTKLEDSAMYFCASSTGLPREFQPQHFGDGTRLSIL.

The gene calls are TRBV9 and TRBJ2-7; 8 positions match TRBD1. The CDR3 has 15 amino acids. V was pared by 3 bases and J by 0 bases, with 5 bases of the junction left unmatched. From germline, CDR1 is SGDLS and CDR2 YYNGEE. In nucleotides, the CDR3 is TGTGCCAGCAGCGCCTACGGACAGGGCTCCTACGAGCAGTACTTC. It codes for CASSAYGQGSYEQYF.

V gene TRBV7-9 combines with J gene TRBJ2-2; D is unclear. The CDR3 sequence is 10 residues long. The V gene lost 8 bases and the J gene lost 5 bases, with 3 bases spanning the gap. Germline CDR1 SEHNR, CDR2 FQNEAQ (reference sequence). For the CDR3, the DNA is TGTGCCAGCGAGACCGGGGAGCTGTTTTTT. The encoded protein is CASETGELFF.

Comment on this clone: This same CDR3 is encoded by further DNA sequences in the sample. The J gene is TRBJ2-7, the V gene TRBV7-9, with D tentatively TRBD2 (5 bases). Per germline, CDR1 SEHNR and CDR2 FQNEAQ (reference sequence). V was clipped by 6 bases and J by 0 bases, with 9 bases between them. The CDR3 consists of 13 residues. CDR3 in DNA: TGTGCCAGCAGTTCTGGGAGCTCCTACGAGCAGTACTTC. It specifies CASSSGSSYEQYF.

The rearrangement links TRBV5-1 to TRBJ1-2; the D gene is possibly TRBD1 (6 bases). V lost 0 bases and J 6 bases, leaving 15 bases between the germline ends. This CDR3 comprises 15 residues. In germline, CDR1 is SGHRS, CDR2 YFSETQ. The CDR3 sequence is CASSLVQGSMNGYTF. The CDR3, as DNA: TGCGCCAGCAGCTTGGTACAGGGCAGTATGAATGGCTACACCTTC.

The chain is built from TRBV2 and TRBJ1-1, with TRBD1 as a possible D gene (5 bases). Per the germline V gene, CDR1 is SNHLY and CDR2 is FYNNEI. Trimming removed 6 bases from V and 1 base from J, with 9 bases in between. The CDR3 is 13 amino acids. CDR3 in amino acids: CASSRVSNTEAFF. CDR3 in DNA: TGTGCCAGCAGCAGGGTTTCGAACACTGAAGCTTTCTTT.

The chain is built from TRBV30 and TRBJ2-2; no clear D gene. The length of the CDR3 is 13 residues. Trimming took off 0 bases at V and 8 bases at J, with 10 bases between the two ends. The germline V gene encodes CDR1 GTSNPN and CDR2 SVGIG (reference sequence). This CDR3 reads CAWSVTARGELFF. CDR3 bases: TGTGCCTGGAGTGTAACCGCCAGGGGGGAGCTGTTTTTT.

V and J are TRBV5-1 and TRBJ2-1, with D perhaps being TRBD1 or TRBD2 (5 bases each). Germline lookup yields CDR1 SGHRS and CDR2 YFSETQ. This CDR3 spans 15 amino acids. The V end lost 0 bases, the J end lost 3 bases, and 10 bases lay between the germline ends. The CDR3 is CASSLVGALYNEQFF. Written as DNA, the CDR3 is TGCGCCAGCAGCTTGGTCGGGGCCCTCTACAATGAGCAGTTCTTC.

The sample holds one count of this clone. The V call is TRBV15, the J call TRBJ2-6, with D unclear. This CDR3 is 15 amino acids long. V dropped 7 bases and J dropped 2 bases, with 12 bases sitting between them. CDR1 LNHNV and CDR2 YYDKDF come from the germline V gene (reference sequence). The CDR3 nucleotides are TGTGCCACCAAGGTCGGCCCAGCTGGGGCCAACGTCCTGACTTTC. It yields the protein CATKVGPAGANVLTF.

This sequence joins TRBV4-1 and TRBJ2-2, with no clear D. The V and J ends lost 0 bases and 7 bases respectively, with 6 bases between them. In germline, CDR1 is MGHRA, CDR2 YSYEKL. This CDR3 contains 13 residues. The CDR3 here is CASSQDSNGELFF. The CDR3 region has the DNA TGCGCCAGCAGCCAAGATAGCAACGGGGAGCTGTTTTTT.

The rearrangement links TRBV7-9 to TRBJ2-5, with 9 bases matching TRBD2. Trimming removed 6 bases from V and 4 bases from J; junction bases left unmatched: 21. The CDR3 runs 19 residues. In germline, CDR1 is SEHNR, CDR2 FQNEAQ (reference sequence). CDR3 loop: CASRPERLAGPRASETQYF. The CDR3 DNA is TGTGCCAGCAGGCCAGAAAGGCTAGCGGGGCCACGGGCATCAGAGACCCAGTACTTC.

This chain links TRBV29-1 with TRBJ1-1, with 7 bases aligning to TRBD1. This CDR3 contains 13 residues. CDR1 and CDR2 from the germline V gene are SQVTM and ANQGSEA. After removal of 6 bases from V and 8 bases from J, the junction contained 12 bases not matched to a gene. CDR3 sequence reads: CSVPKRVGQEAFF. CDR3 DNA: TGCAGCGTCCCCAAACGAGTGGGACAGGAAGCTTTCTTT.

The chain combines TRBV11-1 with TRBJ1-1; D possibly corresponds to TRBD1 (6 bases). Trimming removed 0 bases at V and 4 bases at J, with 12 bases between. The CDR3 contains 15 residues. CDR1 is SGHAT, CDR2 FQDESV, per germline (reference sequence). DNA for the CDR3: TGTGCCAGCAGCTTAGCCCGCAGGGGACTCACTGAAGCTTTCTTT. This translates into CASSLARRGLTEAFF.

The V call is TRBV11-2, the J call TRBJ2-3; no clear D gene. CDR1 and CDR2 from the germline V gene are SGHAT and FQNNGV. The CDR3 covers 16 residues. V was trimmed by 3 bases and J by 2 bases, leaving 15 bases between them. DNA of the CDR3: TGTGCCAGCAGCTTTGGTGCGAGGCGGCTCACAGATACGCAGTATTTT. Protein product: CASSFGARRLTDTQYF.

The J gene is TRBJ1-1, the V gene TRBV5-1, with 11 nucleotides matching TRBD1. Trimming took 5 bases from V and 7 from J; bases not matched to a gene: 10. Germline-derived CDR1 and CDR2 are SGHRS and YFSETQ. The length of the CDR3 is 15 residues. The CDR3 nucleotides read TGCGCCAGCAGATTCAGGACAGGGGGCCCTAATGAAGCTTTCTTT. Its translation: CASRFRTGGPNEAFF.

The rearrangement links TRBV29-1 to TRBJ2-7; D perhaps matches TRBD1 (6 bases). Germline CDR1 is SQVTM and CDR2 is ANQGSEA. This CDR3 comprises 13 residues. V was trimmed by 4 bases and J by 3 bases, leaving 13 bases between them. The CDR3 is CSVGGRAGYEQYF. CDR3 bases: TGCAGCGTTGGGGGGCGGGCTGGCTACGAGCAGTACTTC.

V usage is TRBV4-2 and J usage is TRBJ2-7, with TRBD2 matching over 8 bases. The CDR3 consists of 15 residues. Germline-derived CDR1 and CDR2 are LGHNA and YNFKEQ. J gave up 7 bases and V 4 bases, and 12 bases lay outside the gene matches. The CDR3 DNA sequence: TGTGCCAGCAGCCCGGGCCTAGCGGGCCCCTGGGAGCAGTACTTC. It specifies CASSPGLAGPWEQYF.

V gene TRBV4-1 combines with J gene TRBJ2-3; 8 bases align to TRBD1. The CDR3 has 15 residues. V trimming: 3 bases; J trimming: 2 bases; junction bases outside the gene matches: 4. Germline V gene sequence: CDR1 MGHRA, CDR2 YSYEKL. This CDR3 reads CASSHGQGFTDTQYF. The CDR3 region has the DNA TGCGCCAGCAGCCATGGACAGGGCTTCACAGATACGCAGTATTTT.

The V and J genes are TRBV2 and TRBJ2-2; D not resolved. This CDR3 is built from 16 residues. CDR1 is SNHLY, CDR2 FYNNEI, per germline. Trimming pared 3 bases from V and 0 bases from J, leaving 11 bases between. In DNA form, the CDR3 reads TGTGCCAGCAGTGACCCCGGACGGGCGAACACCGGGGAGCTGTTTTTT. Amino acids: CASSDPGRANTGELFF. The full variable domain, rest sourced from reference TRBV2 and TRBJ2-2, is EPEVTQTPSHQVTQMGQEVILRCVPISNHLYFYWYRQILGQKVEFLVSFYNNEISEKSEIFDDQFSVERPDGSNFTLKIRSTKLEDSAMYFCASSDPGRANTGELFFGEGSRLTVL.

There are a few counts of this clone. This sequence joins TRBV7-9 and TRBJ2-1, with D perhaps being TRBD1 or TRBD2 (5 bases each). This CDR3 has 14 residues. Trimming pared 2 bases from V and 9 bases from J, leaving 14 bases between. In germline, CDR1 is SEHNR, CDR2 FQNEAQ (reference sequence). CDR3 coding DNA: TGTGCCAGCAGCTTAATTCAGGGAGTTGCTGAGCAGTTCTTC. It specifies CASSLIQGVAEQFF. The complete variable domain, with remaining parts taken from reference TRBV7-9 and TRBJ2-1, reads DTGVSQNPRHKITKRGQNVTFRCDPISEHNRLYWYRQTLGQGPEFLTYFQNEAQLEKSRLLSDRFSAERPKGSFSTLEIQRTEQGDSAMYLCASSLIQGVAEQFFGPGTRLTVL.

The chain combines TRBV14 with TRBJ1-2; D is undetermined. The CDR3 has 13 residues. Trimming cost V 1 base and J 4 bases, with 7 bases left between them. Germline V gene lookup returns CDR1 SGHDN and CDR2 FVKESK. The CDR3 coding sequence is TGTGCCAGCAGCCAAGGGGTGTTCTATGGCTACACCTTC. It codes for CASSQGVFYGYTF.

A word on this clone: A read error may account for a junction end that differs from germline. Within the sample, other DNA sequences also encode this same CDR3. CDR3 in amino acids: CAWSVGFRRREEKLFF. In DNA, the CDR3 is TGCGCCTGGAGTGTAGGATTCCGGCGGCGTGAGGAAAAACTGTTTTTT. The gene calls are TRBV30 and TRBJ1-4; D is undetermined. The CDR3 totals 16 residues. Germline V gene sequence: CDR1 GTSNPN, CDR2 SVGIG (reference sequence).

This clone was found a few times. The V gene is TRBV7-8, the J gene TRBJ2-7; D gene ambiguous. The CDR3 covers 11 residues. V lost 1 base and J 4 bases, leaving 2 bases between the germline ends. Germline CDR1 is SGHVS and CDR2 is FQNEAQ. The CDR3 here is CASSLEYEQYF. Written as DNA, the CDR3 is TGTGCCAGCAGCTTAGAATACGAGCAGTACTTC.

The CDR3 sequence is CASSVGSYEQYF. For the CDR3, the DNA is TGTGCCAGCAGCGTAGGGTCCTACGAGCAGTACTTC. The V and J genes are TRBV9 and TRBJ2-7, with D hard to call. The CDR3 loop spans 12 amino acids. Trimming took off 0 bases at V and 1 base at J, with 2 bases between the two ends. Germline V CDR1 and CDR2: SGDLS, YYNGEE.

This chain joins TRBV14 and TRBJ2-5; D perhaps matches TRBD2 (6 bases). Germline CDR1 SGHDN, CDR2 FVKESK. V was trimmed by 0 bases and J by 2 bases, leaving 13 bases between them. This CDR3 has 16 amino acids. This CDR3 reads CASSQETEGLQETQYF. CDR3 nucleotides: TGTGCCAGCAGCCAAGAGACGGAGGGGTTACAAGAGACCCAGTACTTC.

The rearrangement links TRBV19 to TRBJ1-1; D gene uncertain. CDR1 LNHDA and CDR2 SQIVND come from the germline V gene (reference sequence). CDR3 size: 12 residues. V was shortened by 5 bases and J by 0 bases, with 4 bases between the two germline ends. CDR3 amino acids: CASSRMNTEAFF. In nucleotides, the CDR3 is TGTGCCAGTAGTCGTATGAACACTGAAGCTTTCTTT.